This is a list of T cell receptor beta chains from one sample in a study of T cell changes during pregnancy in multiple sclerosis. Clones were sequenced by immunoSEQ multiplex PCR, and TCRdb holds only the in-frame ones, with some missing. The repertoire holds about 80,000 clones, with 93% as singletons. The sequenced sample was peripheral blood, obtained after pregnancy. The receptors stem from a female donor in good health, enrolled as a control in a pregnancy study. Both conserved end residues are part of each CDR3.

V gene	J gene	CDR3 protein
TRBV28	TRBJ2-7	CASSPVTGSSYEQYF
TRBV6-5	TRBJ1-2	CASSYSDGAGVYTF
TRBV9	TRBJ1-2	CASSVAEVYYGYTF
TRBV5-8	TRBJ1-3	CASSPRVNTIYF
TRBV4-1	TRBJ1-2	CASSQLPDFEGYTF
TRBV9	TRBJ2-7	CASSTHPGQLYEQYF
TRBV5-1	TRBJ1-2	CASSYQVSVPNYGYTF
TRBV15	TRBJ1-6	CATSRDPRGESPLHF
TRBV21-1	TRBJ2-6	CASSPRLVTGANVLTF
TRBV10-3	TRBJ2-7	CAISEGQASSYEQYF
TRBV30	TRBJ2-2	CAWRTLASTGELFF
TRBV28	TRBJ1-1	CASRAGAMNTEAFF
TRBV7-9	TRBJ2-7	CASGGGRGNEQYF
TRBV2	TRBJ2-7	CASSATSSYEQYF
TRBV6-5	TRBJ2-7	CASRYDSSYEQYF
TRBV7-2	TRBJ2-2	CASSPGRGRERQGAGELFF
TRBV6-6	TRBJ2-5	CASSYSPSGSRETQYF
TRBV5-6	TRBJ1-4	CASSQGDREKLFF
TRBV7-2	TRBJ2-3	CASSPGLASVDTQYF
TRBV30	TRBJ1-1	CAWSGQTEAFF
TRBV6-1	TRBJ2-7	CASTLAGGYEQYF
TRBV25-1	TRBJ1-4	CASSDGGVDREKLFF
TRBV7-9	TRBJ2-5	CASSLEGETETQYF
TRBV29-1	TRBJ1-1	CSVVAPNTEAFF
TRBV28	TRBJ1-2	CASREQGGHYGYTF
TRBV5-1	TRBJ2-1	CASSLAGLDNYNEQFF
TRBV20-1	TRBJ2-7	CSAIAGQGQYF
TRBV19	TRBJ2-7	CASSPETGFLLEQYF
TRBV10-2	TRBJ1-5	CASSDRGLNSNQPQHF
TRBV15	TRBJ1-4	CATRDRVANEKLFF
TRBV25-1	TRBJ2-1	CASSATRTSGSKGEQFF
TRBV19	TRBJ2-2	CASSIVSARGNTGELFF
TRBV9	TRBJ1-6	CASSVGEGKLHF
TRBV6-1	TRBJ1-1	CASSGTGGTEAFF
TRBV30	TRBJ2-7	CAWSVRGYEQYF
TRBV27	TRBJ2-3	CASRGERGLITDTQYF
TRBV18	TRBJ2-7	CASSGAQGLRPYEQYF
TRBV7-9	TRBJ2-7	CASSLSSGGPSSYEQYF
TRBV5-5	TRBJ1-2	CASSLDRPENGYTF
TRBV7-7	TRBJ2-5	CASSAAGGPQETQYF
TRBV20-1	TRBJ1-1	CRGGVSSAFF
TRBV7-3	TRBJ1-2	CASSLQGNYGYTF
TRBV28	TRBJ1-1	CASSPPSVVTEAFF
TRBV11-2	TRBJ2-3	CASSLVPTSVDKDTQYF
TRBV4-2	TRBJ2-5	CASSQLSRTSGGEETQYF
TRBV5-6	TRBJ1-2	CASSLESRASGGYTF
TRBV10-3	TRBJ2-2	CAIRESRGGTGELFF
TRBV4-1	TRBJ2-1	CASSQSHGLAQNEQFF
TRBV11-3	TRBJ2-2	CASSHHLAGVGELFF
TRBV28	TRBJ2-1	CASSLRPRPNEQFF